This T cell receptor beta chain comes out of a study of Tregs in tolerant kidney transplant recipients. TCRdb's copy holds only in-frame clones and misses some; the assay was immunoSEQ multiplex PCR. The profile covers 35,000 to 50,000 clones, with 95% to 96% appearing a single time and about 0.36% taken by the ten largest. This CDR3 region has 14 residues. Germline V gives CDR1 SGHAT, CDR2 FQDESV (reference sequence). V dropped 5 bases and J dropped 1 base, with 11 bases sitting between them. With regard to this clone: What it binds is unknown.

The source material was Tregs from blood cultured with allogeneic cells. The chain has TRBV11-1 and TRBJ1-1; D not certain. The clonotype comes from a human donor in good health. The chain's CDR3 is CASSRLGWNTEAFF. CDR3 in DNA: TGTGCCAGCAGCCGACTGGGGTGGAACACTGAAGCTTTCTTT.